Below are 16 T cell receptor beta chains sequenced from a single sample in a study of T-cell memory formation after mild COVID-19. TCRdb used MiXCR to reprocess the 5' RACE reads, holding one entry per CDR3 protein. The sample has about 360,000 distinct CDR3 sequences, approximately 14% seen once; the top ten hold around 22%. Sequencing input: PBMCs or a T cell subset sorted from them (not recorded which). The origin of the receptors is a man between 18 and 29 years old who had mild COVID-19 (a few samples of this study predate the infection). Cell type and time point are not known.

V gene TRBV5-6 combines with J gene TRBJ2-5; TRBD1 is a possible D gene (7 bases). The CDR3 is made up of 13 amino acids. Germline V gene data show CDR1 as SGHDT and CDR2 as YYEEEE. The CDR3 loop is CARPRQGGETQYF. CDR3 in DNA: TGTGCGCGCCCCCGACAGGGAGGAGAGACCCAGTACTTC.

The table lists this clonotype with many counts. J is TRBJ2-7 and V is TRBV12-3 or TRBV12-4; D gene ambiguous. Trimming took off 4 bases at V and 6 bases at J, with 19 bases between the two ends. The CDR3 length is 15 residues. CDR3 DNA: TGTGCCAGCAGTTCAACCGCCCTCTTATTCTCCGAGCAGTACTTC. As protein: CASSSTALLFSEQYF.

This clonotype turned up a few times. The chain has TRBV20-1 and TRBJ2-4; D gene uncertain. V was pared by 5 bases and J by 8 bases, with 13 bases between. CDR3 length: 12 residues. CDR1 and CDR2 from the germline V gene are DFQATT and SNEGSKA (reference sequence). CDR3 in DNA: TGCAGTGCTCGTGGTTCGGTAGACATTCAGTACTTC. This gives the protein CSARGSVDIQYF.

The sample holds a few counts of this clonotype. This chain links TRBV12-3 or TRBV12-4 with TRBJ1-5; D is uncertain. With 5 bases removed from V and 0 bases from J, the gap between germline ends came to 8 bases. This CDR3 is built from 14 residues. CDR3 loop: CASSTVYSNQPQHF. The CDR3 DNA follows: TGTGCCAGCAGTACAGTCTATAGCAATCAGCCCCAGCATTTT.

The V gene is TRBV6-5, the J gene TRBJ1-2; 9 nucleotides line up with TRBD1. CDR1 and CDR2 (germline): MNHEY, SVGAGI. This CDR3 is 15 amino acids long. The trim removed 5 bases at V and 3 bases at J, leaving 7 bases unmatched. CDR3 in DNA: TGTGCCAGCAGTCTCACACGGACAGGGGACTATGGCTACACCTTC. It is translated as CASSLTRTGDYGYTF.

The chain carries TRBV2 and TRBJ2-5; D not resolved. The V gene's germline CDR1 is SNHLY and CDR2 FYNNEI. V was trimmed by 6 bases and J by 9 bases, leaving 11 bases between them. This CDR3 contains 11 residues. In DNA, the CDR3 is TGTGCCAGCAGAGCAAATAGGGCCCAGTACTTC. Its translation is CASRANRAQYF.

This chain links TRBV7-9 with TRBJ2-7; the D gene is possibly TRBD1 (7 bases). V gave up 4 bases and J gave up 2 bases, with 18 bases separating them. The CDR3 length is 16 residues. Per germline, CDR1 SEHNR and CDR2 FQNEAQ (reference sequence). This CDR3 is CASSSSEAGTAYEQYF. The CDR3 coding sequence is TGTGCCAGCAGCTCGTCGGAGGCGGGGACAGCCTACGAGCAGTACTTC.

The gene calls are TRBV7-6 and TRBJ2-7; tentative D call: TRBD1 (5 bases). This CDR3 is 14 amino acids long. V was clipped by 7 bases and J by 1 base, with 14 bases between them. Germline CDR1 and CDR2: SGHVS and FNYEAQ. The CDR3 DNA reads as TGTGCCAGCACCCTGAGCCCAGGGTCCTACGAGCAGTACTTC. This translates into CASTLSPGSYEQYF.

The DNA of the CDR3 is TGTGCCACCAGTGATACGGGGACGTCCTACAATGAGCAGTTCTTC. Protein: CATSDTGTSYNEQFF. The rearrangement uses TRBV24-1 and TRBJ2-1; D may correspond to TRBD1 or TRBD2 (5 bases each). V was pared by 3 bases and J by 1 base, with 9 bases between. The CDR3 sequence is 15 residues long. Germline assignment: CDR1 KGHDR and CDR2 SFDVKD.

This clonotype has just a few counts. The V call is TRBV28, the J call TRBJ2-7, with 8 bases that match TRBD1. J was trimmed by 3 bases and V by 6 bases; bases with no gene match: 1. CDR1 is MDHEN and CDR2 is SYDVKM in the germline V gene. The CDR3 is 12 residues long. This CDR3 is CASRQGDYEQYV. The DNA of the CDR3 is TGTGCCAGCAGACAGGGGGACTACGAGCAGTACGTC.

This clonotype turned up a few times. The chain recombines TRBV6-1 with TRBJ2-7, with 7 bases fitting TRBD2. This CDR3 has 15 amino acids. With 4 bases clipped from V and 4 bases from J, the junction kept 10 bases outside the gene matches. Germline CDR1 is MNHNS and CDR2 is SASEGT. The DNA for the CDR3 is TGTGCCAGCAGTGCAGGGAGGGGCACAGTATACGAGCAGTACGTC. This codes for CASSAGRGTVYEQYV.

In nucleotides, the CDR3 is TGTGCCAGCAGTCCCGGACAGGAGAATCAGCCCCAGCATTTT. It specifies CASSPGQENQPQHF. The rearrangement joins TRBV12-3 or TRBV12-4 to TRBJ1-5, with TRBD1 matching over 7 bases. The CDR3 covers 14 residues. V trimming: 5 bases; J trimming: 4 bases; junction bases outside the gene matches: 5.

This clonotype was observed a few times. CDR3 sequence (DNA): TGTGCCAGCAGCCGGGGTTGGCAGGGGGTGGACAATGAGCAGTTCTTC. Its protein is CASSRGWQGVDNEQFF. The chain combines TRBV5-4 with TRBJ2-1; TRBD1 aligns across 7 bases. The CDR3 contains 16 residues. Trimming removed 4 bases from V and 5 bases from J; junction bases left unmatched: 12. Germline CDR1 and CDR2: SGHNT and YYREEE (reference sequence).

Only a few counts were recorded for this clonotype. The chain employs TRBV6-2 or TRBV6-3 and TRBJ2-2; D uncertain. Trimming pared 1 base from V and 6 bases from J, leaving 3 bases between. CDR3 length: 12 residues. The germline V gene encodes CDR1 MNHEY and CDR2 SVGEGT. This CDR3 reads CASSYYAGELFF. CDR3 bases: TGTGCCAGCAGTTACTACGCCGGGGAGCTGTTTTTT.

The chain carries TRBV5-1 and TRBJ2-3; 8 nucleotides match TRBD2. The V segment lost 4 bases and the J segment 0 bases; nucleotides outside the gene matches: 7. The germline gives CDR1 SGHRS, CDR2 YFSETQ. The CDR3 spans 16 residues. The CDR3: CASSQTGGVSTDTQYF. As DNA, the CDR3 is TGCGCCAGCAGCCAAACCGGGGGGGTTAGCACAGATACGCAGTATTTT.

This sequence joins TRBV7-7 and TRBJ2-2; 13 bases match TRBD2. Germline CDR1 SSHAT, CDR2 FNYEAQ (reference sequence). V gave up 1 base and J gave up 4 bases; unmatched junction bases: 3. This CDR3 region has 17 residues. The CDR3 nucleotides are TGTGCCAGCAGCTTAGGTGGGACTAGCGGGGCCACCGGGGAGCTGTTTTTT. This codes for CASSLGGTSGATGELFF.